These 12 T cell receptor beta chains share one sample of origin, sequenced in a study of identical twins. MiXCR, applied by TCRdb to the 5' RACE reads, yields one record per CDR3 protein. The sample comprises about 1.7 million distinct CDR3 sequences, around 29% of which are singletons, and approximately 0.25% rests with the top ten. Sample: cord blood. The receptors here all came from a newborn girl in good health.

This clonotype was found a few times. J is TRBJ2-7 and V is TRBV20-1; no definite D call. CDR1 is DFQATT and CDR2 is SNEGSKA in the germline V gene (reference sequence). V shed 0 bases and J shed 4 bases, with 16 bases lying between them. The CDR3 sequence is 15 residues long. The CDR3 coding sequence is TGCAGTGCTAGAGATCTCGCAGGATTGGGGTACGAGCAGTACTTC. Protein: CSARDLAGLGYEQYF.

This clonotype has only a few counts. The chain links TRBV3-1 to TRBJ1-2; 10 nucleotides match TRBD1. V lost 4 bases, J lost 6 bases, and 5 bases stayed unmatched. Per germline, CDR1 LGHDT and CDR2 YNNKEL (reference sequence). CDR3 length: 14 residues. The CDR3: CASSRGTGENGYTF. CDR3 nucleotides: TGTGCCAGCAGCCGAGGGACAGGGGAGAATGGCTACACCTTC.

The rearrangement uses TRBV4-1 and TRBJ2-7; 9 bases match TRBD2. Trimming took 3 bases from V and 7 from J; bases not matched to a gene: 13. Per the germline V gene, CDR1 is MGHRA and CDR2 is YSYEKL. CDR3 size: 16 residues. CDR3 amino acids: CASSQLPGLAGSEQYF. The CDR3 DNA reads TGCGCCAGCAGCCAGTTACCGGGGCTAGCGGGGAGTGAGCAGTACTTC.

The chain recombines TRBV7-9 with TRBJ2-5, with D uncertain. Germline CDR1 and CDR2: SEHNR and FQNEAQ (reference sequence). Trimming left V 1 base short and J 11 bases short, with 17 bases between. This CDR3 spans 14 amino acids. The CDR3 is CASSLVRHYNEQYF. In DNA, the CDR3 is TGTGCCAGCAGCTTAGTCCGGCACTACAATGAGCAGTACTTC.

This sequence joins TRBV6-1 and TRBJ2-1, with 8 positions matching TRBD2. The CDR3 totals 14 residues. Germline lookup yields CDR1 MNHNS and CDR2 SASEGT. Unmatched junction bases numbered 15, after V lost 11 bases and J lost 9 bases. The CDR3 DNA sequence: TGTGCCGGGCGGCCCGGGACTAGTATTAGTGAGCAGTTCTTC. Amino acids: CAGRPGTSISEQFF.

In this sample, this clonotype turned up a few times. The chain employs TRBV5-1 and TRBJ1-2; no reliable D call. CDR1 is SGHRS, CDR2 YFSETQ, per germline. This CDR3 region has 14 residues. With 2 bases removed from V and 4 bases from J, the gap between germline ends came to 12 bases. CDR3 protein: CASSLRSTAYGYTF. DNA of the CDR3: TGCGCCAGCAGCTTAAGAAGTACCGCCTATGGCTACACCTTC.

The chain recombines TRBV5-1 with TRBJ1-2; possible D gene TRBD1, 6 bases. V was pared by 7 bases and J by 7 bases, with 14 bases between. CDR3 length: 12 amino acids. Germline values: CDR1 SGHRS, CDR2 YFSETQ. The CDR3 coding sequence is TGCGCCAGCGGCAGAGGGGGAGGTGGCTACACCTTC. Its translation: CASGRGGGGYTF.

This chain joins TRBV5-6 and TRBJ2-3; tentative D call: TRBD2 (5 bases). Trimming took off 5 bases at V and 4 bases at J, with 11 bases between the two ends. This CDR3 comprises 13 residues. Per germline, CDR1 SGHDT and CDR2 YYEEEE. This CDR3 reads CASSIAFADTQYF. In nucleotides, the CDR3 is TGTGCCAGCAGTATAGCGTTCGCAGATACGCAGTATTTT.

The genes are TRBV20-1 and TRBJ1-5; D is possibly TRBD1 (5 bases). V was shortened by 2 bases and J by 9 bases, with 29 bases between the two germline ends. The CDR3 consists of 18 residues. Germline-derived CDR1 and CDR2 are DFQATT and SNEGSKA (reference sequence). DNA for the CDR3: TGCAGTGCTAGAAACGATTCCGGGACCCAGACAATTGGTCGGCCCCAGCATTTT. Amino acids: CSARNDSGTQTIGRPQHF.

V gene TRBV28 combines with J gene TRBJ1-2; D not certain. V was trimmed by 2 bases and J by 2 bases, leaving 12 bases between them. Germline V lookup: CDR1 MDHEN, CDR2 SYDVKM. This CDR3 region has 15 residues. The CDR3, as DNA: TGTGCCAGCAGTTTAAGCGCGGGATGGAACTATGGCTACACCTTC. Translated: CASSLSAGWNYGYTF.

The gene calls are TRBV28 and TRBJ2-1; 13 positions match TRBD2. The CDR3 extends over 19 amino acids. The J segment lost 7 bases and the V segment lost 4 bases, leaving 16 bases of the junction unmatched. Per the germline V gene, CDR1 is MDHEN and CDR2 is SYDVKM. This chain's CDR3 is CASSSPGLAGPVSGNEQFF. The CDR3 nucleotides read TGTGCCAGCAGTTCACCGGGACTAGCGGGACCCGTCTCTGGGAATGAGCAGTTCTTC.

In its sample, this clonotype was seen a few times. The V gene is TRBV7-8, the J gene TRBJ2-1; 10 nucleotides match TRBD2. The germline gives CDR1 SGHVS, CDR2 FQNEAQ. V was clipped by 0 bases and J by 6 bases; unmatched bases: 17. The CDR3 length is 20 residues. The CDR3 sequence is CASSLATFAWLAGVLNEQFF. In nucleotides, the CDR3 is TGTGCCAGCAGCTTAGCGACTTTTGCTTGGCTAGCGGGAGTTCTCAATGAGCAGTTCTTC.